This T cell receptor beta chain was sequenced for a study of regulatory T cells in long-lasting Graves disease. Notes on this clonotype: Its antigen is unidentified.

This sample's time point: persistent/refractory GD, antithyroid drugs over 5 years with positive TRAb. The TCR library was made from RNA extracted from PBMCs. The authors built TCR beta libraries using iRepertoire HTBI primers and Arm-PCR of CDR3 regions. TCRdb recomputed calls from the multiplex PCR reads with MiXCR, one row per CDR3 protein. Here the sample spans approximately 470,000 distinct CDR3 sequences, roughly 20% being singletons. Findings and caveats of the study: Persistent disease was associated with favored TRBV28 usage and with favored use of TRBJ1-2 and TRBJ2-5.

CDR1 and CDR2 from the germline V gene are MNHNS and SASEGT. The CDR3 sequence is 14 residues long. Trimming shortened V by 1 base and J by 7 bases, and 8 bases separated the two germline ends. This TCR derives from a female donor with Graves disease. The source material was peripheral blood mononuclear cells (PBMCs), sampled when the disease was refractory, from a patient treated with antithyroid drugs. J is TRBJ1-6 and V is TRBV6-1; D is ambiguous. CDR3 sequence: CASSEETSNSPLHF. CDR3 nucleotide sequence: TGTGCCAGCAGTGAAGAAACCTCAAATTCACCCCTCCACTTT.